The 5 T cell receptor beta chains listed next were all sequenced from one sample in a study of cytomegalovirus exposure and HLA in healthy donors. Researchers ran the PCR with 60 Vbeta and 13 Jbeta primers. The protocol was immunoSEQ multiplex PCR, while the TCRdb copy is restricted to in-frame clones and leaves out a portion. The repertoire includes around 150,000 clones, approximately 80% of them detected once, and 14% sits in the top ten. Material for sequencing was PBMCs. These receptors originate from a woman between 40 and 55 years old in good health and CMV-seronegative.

CDR3 in DNA: TGTGCCAGCAGCCAGGTAGACAGGGCCTATGGCTACACCTTC. Its protein product is CASSQVDRAYGYTF. This sequence joins TRBV9 and TRBJ1-2; the match to TRBD1 covers 7 bases. This CDR3 comprises 14 residues. Germline V lookup: CDR1 SGDLS, CDR2 YYNGEE. Trimming removed 4 bases from V and 4 bases from J; junction bases left unmatched: 7.

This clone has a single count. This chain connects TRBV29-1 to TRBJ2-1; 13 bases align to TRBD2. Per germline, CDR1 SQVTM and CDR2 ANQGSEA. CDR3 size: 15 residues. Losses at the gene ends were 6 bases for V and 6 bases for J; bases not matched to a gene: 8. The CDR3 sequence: CSVLGLAGISNEQFF. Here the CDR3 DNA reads TGCAGCGTCCTGGGACTAGCGGGAATTAGCAATGAGCAGTTCTTC.

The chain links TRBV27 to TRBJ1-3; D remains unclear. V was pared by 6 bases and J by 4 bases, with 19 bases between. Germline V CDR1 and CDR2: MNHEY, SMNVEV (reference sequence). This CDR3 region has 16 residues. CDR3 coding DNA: TGTGCCAGCAGACCCCGTTCGCGAGGGTCCGGAAACACCATATATTTT. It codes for CASRPRSRGSGNTIYF.

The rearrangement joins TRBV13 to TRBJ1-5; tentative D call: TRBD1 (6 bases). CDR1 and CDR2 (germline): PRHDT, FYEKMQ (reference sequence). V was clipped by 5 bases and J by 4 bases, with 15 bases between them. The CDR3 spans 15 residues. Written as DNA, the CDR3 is TGTGCCAGCAGCACCCGGACAGAAGGGAATCAGCCCCAGCATTTT. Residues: CASSTRTEGNQPQHF. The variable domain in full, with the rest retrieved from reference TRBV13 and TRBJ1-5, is AAGVIQSPRHLIKEKRETATLKCYPIPRHDTVYWYQQGPGQDPQFLISFYEKMQSDKGSIPDRFSAQQFSDYHSELNMSSLELGDSALYFCASSTRTEGNQPQHFGDGTRLSIL.

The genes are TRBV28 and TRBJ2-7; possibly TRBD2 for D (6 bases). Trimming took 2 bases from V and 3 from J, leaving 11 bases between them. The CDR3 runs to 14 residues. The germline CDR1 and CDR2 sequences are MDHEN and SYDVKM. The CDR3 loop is CASSLGGIVYEQYF. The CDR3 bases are TGTGCCAGCAGTTTAGGAGGGATCGTCTACGAGCAGTACTTC.